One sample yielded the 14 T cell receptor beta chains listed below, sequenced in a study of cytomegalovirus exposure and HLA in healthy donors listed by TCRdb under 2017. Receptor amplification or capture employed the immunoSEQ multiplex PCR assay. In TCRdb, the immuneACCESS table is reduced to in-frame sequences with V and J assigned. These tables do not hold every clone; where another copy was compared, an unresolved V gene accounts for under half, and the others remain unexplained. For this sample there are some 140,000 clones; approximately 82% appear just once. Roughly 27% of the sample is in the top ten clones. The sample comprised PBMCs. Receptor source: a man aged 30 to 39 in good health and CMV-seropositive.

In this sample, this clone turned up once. Here the CDR3 DNA reads TGCGCCAGCACCCCCGGAGTCGAAGATACGCAGTATTTT. Translated, it gives CASTPGVEDTQYF. This chain links TRBV4-1 with TRBJ2-3; D gene unclear. The CDR3 consists of 13 residues. V shed 7 bases and J shed 5 bases, with 13 bases lying between them. CDR1 and CDR2 from the germline V gene are MGHRA and YSYEKL.

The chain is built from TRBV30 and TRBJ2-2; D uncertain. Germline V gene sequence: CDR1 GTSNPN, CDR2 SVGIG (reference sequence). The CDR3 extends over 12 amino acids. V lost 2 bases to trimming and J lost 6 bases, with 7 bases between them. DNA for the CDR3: TGTGCCTGGAGTAATGGCCCCGGGGAGCTGTTTTTT. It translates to CAWSNGPGELFF.

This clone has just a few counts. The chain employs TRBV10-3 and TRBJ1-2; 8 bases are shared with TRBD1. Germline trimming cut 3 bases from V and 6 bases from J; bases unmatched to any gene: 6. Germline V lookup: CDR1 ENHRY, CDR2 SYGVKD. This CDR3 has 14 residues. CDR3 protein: CAISDLQGENGYTF. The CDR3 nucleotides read TGTGCCATCAGTGACCTACAGGGGGAGAATGGCTACACCTTC.

The CDR3 nucleotides read TGTGCCAGCAGCTTAGGCCAGGTCCTCTCCTACAATGAGCAGTTCTTC. Its translation: CASSLGQVLSYNEQFF. V gene TRBV7-9 combines with J gene TRBJ2-1; D uncertain. With 1 base removed from V and 0 bases from J, the gap between germline ends came to 10 bases. Per the germline V gene, CDR1 is SEHNR and CDR2 is FQNEAQ (reference sequence). CDR3 length: 16 amino acids.

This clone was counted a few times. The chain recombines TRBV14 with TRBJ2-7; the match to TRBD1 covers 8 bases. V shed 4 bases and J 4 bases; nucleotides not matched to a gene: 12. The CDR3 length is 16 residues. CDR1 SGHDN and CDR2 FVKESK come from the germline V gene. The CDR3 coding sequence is TGTGCCAGCAGCCTAATTGGACAGGGAGGCAGGTACGAGCAGTACTTC. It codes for CASSLIGQGGRYEQYF.

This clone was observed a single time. The CDR3 region is CASSERGRGGNTIYF. CDR3 nucleotides: TGCGCCAGCAGCGAAAGGGGTAGGGGCGGAAACACCATATATTTT. J is TRBJ1-3 and V is TRBV4-1, with a tentative D call TRBD1 (5 bases). The CDR3 runs to 15 residues. V lost 5 bases and J lost 4, with 15 bases in between. CDR1 and CDR2 from the germline V gene are MGHRA and YSYEKL.

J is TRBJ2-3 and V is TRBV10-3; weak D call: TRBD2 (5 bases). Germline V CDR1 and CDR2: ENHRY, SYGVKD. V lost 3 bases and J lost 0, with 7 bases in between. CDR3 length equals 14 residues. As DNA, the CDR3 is TGTGCCATCAGTGACGCGGGTAGCACAGATACGCAGTATTTT. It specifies CAISDAGSTDTQYF.

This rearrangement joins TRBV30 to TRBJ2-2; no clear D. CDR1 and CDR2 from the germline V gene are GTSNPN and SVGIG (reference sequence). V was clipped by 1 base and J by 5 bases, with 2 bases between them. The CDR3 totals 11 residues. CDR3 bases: TGTGCCTGGAGTGCGACCGGGGAGCTGTTTTTT. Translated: CAWSATGELFF.

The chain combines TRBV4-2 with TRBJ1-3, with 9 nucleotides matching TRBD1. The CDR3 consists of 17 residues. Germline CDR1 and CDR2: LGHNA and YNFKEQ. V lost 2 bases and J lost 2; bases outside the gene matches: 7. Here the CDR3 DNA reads TGTGCCAGCAGCCAACCAGCGTACAGGGGGCCTGGAAACACCATATATTTT. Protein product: CASSQPAYRGPGNTIYF.

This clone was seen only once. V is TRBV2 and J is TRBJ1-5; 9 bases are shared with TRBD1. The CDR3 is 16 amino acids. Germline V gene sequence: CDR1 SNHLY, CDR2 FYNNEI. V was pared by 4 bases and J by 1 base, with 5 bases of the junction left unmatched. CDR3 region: CASSGQGGTSNQPQHF. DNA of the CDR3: TGTGCCAGCAGTGGACAGGGGGGGACCAGCAATCAGCCCCAGCATTTT. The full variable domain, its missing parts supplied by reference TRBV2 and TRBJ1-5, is EPEVTQTPSHQVTQMGQEVILRCVPISNHLYFYWYRQILGQKVEFLVSFYNNEISEKSEIFDDQFSVERPDGSNFTLKIRSTKLEDSAMYFCASSGQGGTSNQPQHFGDGTRLSIL.

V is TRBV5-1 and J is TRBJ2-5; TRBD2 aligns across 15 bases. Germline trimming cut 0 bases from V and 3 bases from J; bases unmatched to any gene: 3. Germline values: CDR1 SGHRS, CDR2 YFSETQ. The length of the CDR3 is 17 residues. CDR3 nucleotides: TGCGCCAGCAGCTTGGATGGGACTAGCGGGGGGAAAGAGACCCAGTACTTC. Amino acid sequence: CASSLDGTSGGKETQYF.

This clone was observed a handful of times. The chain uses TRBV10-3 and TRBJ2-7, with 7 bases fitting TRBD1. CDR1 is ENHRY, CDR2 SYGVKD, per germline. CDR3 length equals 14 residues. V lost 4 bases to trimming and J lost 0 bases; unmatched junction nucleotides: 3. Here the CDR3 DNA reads TGTGCCATCAGTGGGGCAGGGGGCTCCTACGAGCAGTACTTC. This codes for CAISGAGGSYEQYF.

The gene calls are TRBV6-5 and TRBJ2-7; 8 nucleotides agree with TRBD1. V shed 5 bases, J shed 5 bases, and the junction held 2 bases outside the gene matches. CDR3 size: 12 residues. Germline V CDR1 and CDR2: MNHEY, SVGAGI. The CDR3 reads CASSETGDEQYF. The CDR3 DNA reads TGTGCCAGCAGTGAGACAGGGGACGAGCAGTACTTC.

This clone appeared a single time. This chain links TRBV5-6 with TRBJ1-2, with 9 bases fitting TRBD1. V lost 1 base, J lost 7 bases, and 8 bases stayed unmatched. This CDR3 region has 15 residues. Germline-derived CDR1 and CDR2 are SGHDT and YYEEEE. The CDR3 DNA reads TGTGCCAGCAGCTTGTGGGACAGGGCAATGTTTGGCTACACCTTC. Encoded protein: CASSLWDRAMFGYTF. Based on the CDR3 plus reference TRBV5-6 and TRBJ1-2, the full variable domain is DAGVTQSPTHLIKTRGQQVTLRCSPKSGHDTVSWYQQALGQGPQFIFQYYEEEERQRGNFPDRFSGHQFPNYSSELNVNALLLGDSALYLCASSLWDRAMFGYTFGSGTRLTVV.